The 4 T cell receptor beta chains presented below share a single source sample, sequenced in a study of T cells in Graves' hyperthyroidism and ophthalmopathy. RNA transcripts were the template for amplifying TCR beta CDR3 regions. The HTBI set primed first-round TCR CDR3 RT-PCR. TCRdb used MiXCR to reprocess the multiplex PCR reads, holding one entry per CDR3 protein. The table lists approximately 520,000 distinct CDR3 sequences, around 21% of them singletons. The sequenced sample consisted of blood. Source of these receptors: a man younger than 35 with Graves' hyperthyroidism.

There are many counts of this clonotype. This rearrangement joins TRBV19 to TRBJ2-7, with TRBD2 matching over 8 bases. The CDR3 has 14 residues. Germline V gene data show CDR1 as LNHDA and CDR2 as SQIVND (reference sequence). V was pared by 7 bases and J by 1 base, with 6 bases of the junction left unmatched. CDR3 amino acids: CASKASGGSYEQYF. In DNA form, the CDR3 reads TGTGCCAGTAAAGCGAGCGGGGGATCCTACGAGCAGTACTTC.

This clonotype was recorded many times. This rearrangement joins TRBV6-2 or TRBV6-3 to TRBJ1-5; maybe TRBD1 (6 bases). CDR1 is MNHEY and CDR2 is SVGEGT in the germline V gene. V was cut by 4 bases and J by 9 bases, with 16 bases left in between. The CDR3 runs to 14 residues. CDR3 coding DNA: TGTGCCAGCAGTTGGGGGCAGGCCGATGGGCCCCAGCATTTT. Its protein is CASSWGQADGPQHF.

There are many counts of this clonotype. The V gene is TRBV19, the J gene TRBJ1-1; TRBD1 agrees at 7 bases. The CDR3 is 14 amino acids. The ends lost 8 bases at V and 3 bases at J; junction bases unmatched: 9. Germline V gene sequence: CDR1 LNHDA, CDR2 SQIVND (reference sequence). The CDR3 loop reads CASGWEQGHTEAFF. The DNA for the CDR3 is TGTGCCAGTGGGTGGGAACAGGGGCACACTGAAGCTTTCTTT.

The rearrangement links TRBV20-1 to TRBJ2-2, with unresolved D. This CDR3 spans 12 amino acids. CDR1 DFQATT and CDR2 SNEGSKA come from the germline V gene (reference sequence). V dropped 0 bases and J dropped 7 bases, with 6 bases sitting between them. CDR3 nucleotide sequence: TGCAGTGCTAGAGAAGGGAACGGGGAGCTGTTTTTT. This encodes CSAREGNGELFF.